The entry below describes one T cell receptor (beta chain). Its antigen is as yet unknown. The sample comes from a study of spatial heterogeneity in lung cancer. Whole-study context: Each unique TCR and UMI combination was seen more than ten times on average in raw reads. Points from the study as a whole: At resection, ubiquitous expanded tumor TCRs appeared in blood more than at follow-up.

Time point here: sample taken at primary tumor resection. Whole RNA from tumor, nontumor lung or frozen PBMC was sequenced unsorted. Every individual TCR cDNA molecule carried its own unique molecular identifier, which allowed correction of PCR and sequencing errors. TCRdb redid the calling of the 5' RACE reads with MiXCR, one entry per CDR3 protein. Found here are about 92,000 distinct CDR3 sequences, roughly 12% of them singletons; the top ten hold approximately 39%. This specimen was PBMCs, taken at surgery. The clonotype originates from a male donor with early-stage non-small cell lung cancer.

Written as DNA, the CDR3 is TGTGCCAGCAGTTTCTTAGCGGGGGATTACAATGAGCAGTTCTTC. Translation: CASSFLAGDYNEQFF. The J gene is TRBJ2-1, the V gene TRBV7-2, with TRBD2 matching over 9 bases. Germline trimming cut 6 bases from V and 4 bases from J; bases unmatched to any gene: 7. From germline, CDR1 is SGHTA and CDR2 FQGNSA. The CDR3 runs to 15 residues.